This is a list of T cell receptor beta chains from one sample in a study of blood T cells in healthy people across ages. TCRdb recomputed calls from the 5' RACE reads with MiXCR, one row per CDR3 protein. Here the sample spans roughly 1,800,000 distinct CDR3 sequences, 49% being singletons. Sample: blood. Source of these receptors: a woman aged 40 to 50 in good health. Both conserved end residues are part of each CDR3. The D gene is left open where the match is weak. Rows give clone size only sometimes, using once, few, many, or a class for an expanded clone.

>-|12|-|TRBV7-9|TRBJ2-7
CASRGNRNEQYF
TGTGCCAGCAGAGGGAACAGGAACGAGCAGTACTTC
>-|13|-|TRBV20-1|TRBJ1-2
CSARDLGNYGYTF
TGCAGTGCTAGAGATCTAGGGAACTATGGCTACACCTTC
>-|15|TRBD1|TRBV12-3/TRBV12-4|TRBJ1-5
CASSLNRGVSQPQHF
TGTGCCAGCAGTTTGAACAGGGGCGTTTCTCAGCCCCAGCATTTT
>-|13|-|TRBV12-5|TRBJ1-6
CASGPRDNSPLHF
TGTGCTAGTGGTCCCCGCGATAATTCACCCCTCCACTTT
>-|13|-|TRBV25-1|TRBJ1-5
CASSEYAGQPQHF
TGTGCCAGCAGTGAATATGCGGGTCAGCCCCAGCATTTT
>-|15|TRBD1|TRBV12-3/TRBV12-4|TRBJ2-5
CASSFGQGAYNEQYF
TGTGCCAGCAGTTTTGGGCAGGGGGCCTACAATGAGCAGTACTTC
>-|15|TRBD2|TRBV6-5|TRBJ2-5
CASSQSGGRQETQYF
TGTGCCAGCAGCCAGAGCGGGGGCCGTCAAGAGACCCAGTACTTC
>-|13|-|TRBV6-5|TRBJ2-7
CASSHGVTGEQYF
TGTGCCAGCAGCCACGGTGTGACGGGCGAGCAGTACTTC
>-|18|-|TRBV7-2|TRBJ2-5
CASSLQPPRLVGEETQYF
TGTGCCAGCAGCTTACAACCCCCGAGACTAGTGGGGGAAGAGACCCAGTACTTC
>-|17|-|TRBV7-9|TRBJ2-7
CASSHPIRGMTGNEQYF
TGTGCCAGCAGCCATCCCATCAGGGGTATGACGGGCAATGAGCAGTACTTC
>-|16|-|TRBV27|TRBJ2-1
CASSLFPVDSSYEQFF
TGTGCCAGCAGTTTATTCCCTGTGGACAGTTCCTACGAGCAGTTCTTC
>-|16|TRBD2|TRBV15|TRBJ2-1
CATSRGGGASYNEQFF
TGTGCCACCAGCAGAGGCGGGGGGGCTTCCTACAATGAGCAGTTCTTC
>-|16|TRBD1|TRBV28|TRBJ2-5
CASSGRTGGHQETQYF
TGTGCCAGCAGCGGGCGGACAGGGGGCCACCAAGAGACCCAGTACTTC
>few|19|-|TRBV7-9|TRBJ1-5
CASSLGLGKGLSSNQPQHF
TGTGCCAGCAGCTTAGGCCTGGGTAAGGGCCTCTCTAGCAATCAGCCCCAGCATTTT
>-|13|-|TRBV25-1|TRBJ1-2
CASSGDGYYGYTF
TGTGCCAGCAGTGGCGATGGTTATTATGGCTACACCTTC
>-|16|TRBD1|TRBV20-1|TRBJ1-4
CSARDRGTETNEKLFF
TGCAGTGCTAGAGATAGGGGGACAGAAACTAATGAAAAACTGTTTTTT
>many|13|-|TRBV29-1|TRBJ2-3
CSVDSPSTDTQYF
TGCAGCGTTGATTCTCCTTCCACAGATACGCAGTATTTT
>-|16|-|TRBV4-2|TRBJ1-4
CASSPDGGTGNEKLFF
TGTGCCAGCAGCCCCGATGGGGGGACGGGTAATGAAAAACTGTTTTTT
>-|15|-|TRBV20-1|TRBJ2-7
CSARDLRSTLYEQYF
TGCAGTGCTAGAGATTTGAGAAGCACCCTCTACGAGCAGTACTTC
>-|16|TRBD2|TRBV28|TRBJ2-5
CASSSPPAGDQETQYF
TGTGCCAGCAGTTCCCCTCCAGCGGGGGACCAAGAGACCCAGTACTTC
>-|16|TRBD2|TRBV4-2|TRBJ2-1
CASSQPGTSGVGGQFF
TGTGCCAGCAGCCAGCCAGGGACTAGCGGGGTCGGGGGGCAGTTCTTC
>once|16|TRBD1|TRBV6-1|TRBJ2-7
CASSSYGTGGSYEQYF
TGTGCCAGCAGTTCTTACGGGACAGGGGGTTCCTACGAGCAGTACTTC
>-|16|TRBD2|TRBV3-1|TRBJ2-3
CASSQDSGGATDTQYF
TGCGCCAGCAGCCAGGATAGCGGGGGGGCGACAGATACGCAGTATTTT
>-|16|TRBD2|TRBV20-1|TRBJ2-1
CSARAQRGSSYNEQFF
TGCAGTGCTAGAGCCCAGCGGGGGAGCTCCTACAATGAGCAGTTCTTC
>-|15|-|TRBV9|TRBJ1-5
CASSVGGRGDQPQHF
TGTGCCAGCAGCGTAGGCGGGAGAGGAGATCAGCCCCAGCATTTT
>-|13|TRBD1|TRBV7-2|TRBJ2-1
CATRGQAYNEQFF
TGTGCCACCAGGGGACAGGCATACAATGAGCAGTTCTTC
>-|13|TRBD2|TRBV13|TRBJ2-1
CATERGVNNEQFF
TGTGCCACCGAACGGGGGGTTAACAATGAGCAGTTCTTC
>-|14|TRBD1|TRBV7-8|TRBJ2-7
CASSIRDSLYEQYF
TGTGCCAGCAGCATAAGGGACAGCCTCTACGAGCAGTACTTC
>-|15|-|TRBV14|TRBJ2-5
CASSRGPGEVYGQYF
TGTGCCAGCAGCCGTGGCCCCGGGGAGGTTTACGGGCAGTACTTC
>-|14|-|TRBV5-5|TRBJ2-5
CASSTDLYQETQYF
TGTGCCAGCAGCACGGACCTGTACCAAGAGACCCAGTACTTC
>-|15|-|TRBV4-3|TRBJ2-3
CASSQAWTGTDTQYF
TGCGCCAGCAGCCAAGCCTGGACGGGGACAGATACGCAGTATTTT
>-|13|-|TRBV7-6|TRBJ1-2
CASSLASGGGYTF
TGTGCCAGCAGCTTAGCCTCTGGAGGTGGCTACACCTTC
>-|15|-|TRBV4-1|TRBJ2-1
CASSRARDPYNEQFF
TGCGCCAGCAGCCGTGCCCGGGACCCCTACAATGAGCAGTTCTTC
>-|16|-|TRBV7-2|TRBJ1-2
CASSFYGRGRDYGYTF
TGTGCCAGCAGCTTTTACGGTCGTGGAAGGGACTATGGCTACACCTTC
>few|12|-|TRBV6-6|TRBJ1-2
CASSRSSVGYTF
TGTGCCAGCAGTAGATCCTCGGTGGGCTACACCTTC
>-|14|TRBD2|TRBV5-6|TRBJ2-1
CASSSPREVDEQFF
TGTGCCAGCAGCTCCCCTCGGGAGGTAGACGAGCAGTTCTTC
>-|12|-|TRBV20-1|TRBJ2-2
CSAKRATGELFF
TGCAGTGCTAAGCGAGCCACCGGGGAGCTGTTTTTT
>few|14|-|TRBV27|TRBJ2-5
CASSFGHHQETQYF
TGTGCCAGCAGTTTTGGCCACCACCAAGAGACCCAGTACTTC